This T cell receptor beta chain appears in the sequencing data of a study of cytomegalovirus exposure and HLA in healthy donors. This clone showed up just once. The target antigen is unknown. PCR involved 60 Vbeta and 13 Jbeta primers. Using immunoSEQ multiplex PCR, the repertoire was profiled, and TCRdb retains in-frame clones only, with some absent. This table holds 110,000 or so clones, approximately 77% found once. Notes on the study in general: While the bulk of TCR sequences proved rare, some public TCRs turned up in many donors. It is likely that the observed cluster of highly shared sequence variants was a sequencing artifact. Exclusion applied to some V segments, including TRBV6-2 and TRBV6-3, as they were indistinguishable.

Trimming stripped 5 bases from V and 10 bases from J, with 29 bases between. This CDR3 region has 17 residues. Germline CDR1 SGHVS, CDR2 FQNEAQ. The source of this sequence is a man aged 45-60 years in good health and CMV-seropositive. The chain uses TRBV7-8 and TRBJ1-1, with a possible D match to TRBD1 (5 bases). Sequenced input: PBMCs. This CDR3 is CASSPDPIAGLRVRAFF. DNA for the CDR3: TGTGCCAGCAGCCCCGATCCCATCGCGGGACTTCGTGTGAGAGCTTTCTTT.